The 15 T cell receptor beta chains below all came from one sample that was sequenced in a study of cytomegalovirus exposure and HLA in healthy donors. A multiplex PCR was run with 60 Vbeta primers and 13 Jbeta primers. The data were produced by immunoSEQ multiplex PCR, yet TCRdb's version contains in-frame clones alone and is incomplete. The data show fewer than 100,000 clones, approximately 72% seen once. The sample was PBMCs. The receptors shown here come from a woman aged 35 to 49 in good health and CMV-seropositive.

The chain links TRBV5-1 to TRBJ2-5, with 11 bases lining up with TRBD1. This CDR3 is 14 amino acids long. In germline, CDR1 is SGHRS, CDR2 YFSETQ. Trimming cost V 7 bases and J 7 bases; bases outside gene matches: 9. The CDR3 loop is CASRRTGGVGTQYF. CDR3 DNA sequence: TGCGCCAGCCGGAGGACAGGGGGCGTCGGGACCCAGTACTTC.

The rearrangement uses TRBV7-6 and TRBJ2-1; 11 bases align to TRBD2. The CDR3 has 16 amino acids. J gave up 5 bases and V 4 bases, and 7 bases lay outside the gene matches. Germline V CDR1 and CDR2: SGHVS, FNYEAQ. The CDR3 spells CASSSVGLAAHNEQFF. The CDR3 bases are TGTGCCAGCAGCTCCGTGGGACTAGCGGCCCACAATGAGCAGTTCTTC.

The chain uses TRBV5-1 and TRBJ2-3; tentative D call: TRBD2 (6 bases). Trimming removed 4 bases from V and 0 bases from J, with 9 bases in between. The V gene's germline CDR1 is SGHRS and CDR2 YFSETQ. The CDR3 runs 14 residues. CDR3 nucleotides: TGCGCCAGCAGCCTGGGACTTAGCACAGATACGCAGTATTTT. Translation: CASSLGLSTDTQYF.

This chain's CDR3 is CAIGGMMTPTEAFF. The CDR3 DNA reads TGTGCCATCGGGGGGATGATGACGCCCACTGAAGCTTTCTTT. The chain joins TRBV28 to TRBJ1-1, with D possibly TRBD1 on 5 matching bases. The CDR3 runs to 14 residues. V lost 10 bases and J lost 4, with 19 bases in between. CDR1 is MDHEN and CDR2 is SYDVKM in the germline V gene.

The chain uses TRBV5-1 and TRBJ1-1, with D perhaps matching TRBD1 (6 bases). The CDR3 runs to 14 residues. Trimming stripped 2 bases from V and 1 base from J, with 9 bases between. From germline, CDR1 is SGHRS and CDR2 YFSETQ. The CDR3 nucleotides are TGCGCCAGCAGCTTACAGGGAAAGAACACTGAAGCTTTCTTT. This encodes CASSLQGKNTEAFF.

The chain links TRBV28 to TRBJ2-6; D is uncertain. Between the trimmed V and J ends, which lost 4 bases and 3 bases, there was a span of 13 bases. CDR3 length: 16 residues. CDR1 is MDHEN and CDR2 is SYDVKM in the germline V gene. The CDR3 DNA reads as TGTGCCAGCAGTTCCACATGGGCTGGTGGGGCCAACGTCCTGACTTTC. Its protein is CASSSTWAGGANVLTF.

The CDR3 spells CASSPGSSSYEQYF. In DNA, the CDR3 is TGTGCCAGCAGCCCAGGGTCCAGCTCCTACGAGCAGTACTTC. The chain couples TRBV7-9 to TRBJ2-7, with a tentative D call TRBD1 (5 bases). Deletions cut 5 bases from V and 0 bases from J, with 11 bases between. Germline lookup yields CDR1 SEHNR and CDR2 FQNEAQ (reference sequence). The CDR3 is made up of 14 amino acids.

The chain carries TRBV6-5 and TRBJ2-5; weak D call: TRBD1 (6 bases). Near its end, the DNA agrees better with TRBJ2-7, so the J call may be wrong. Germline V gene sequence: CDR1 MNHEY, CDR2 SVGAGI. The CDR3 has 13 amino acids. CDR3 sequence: CASSTRQVDEQYF. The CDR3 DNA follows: TGTGCCAGCAGTACCCGACAGGTTGACGAGCAGTACTTC.

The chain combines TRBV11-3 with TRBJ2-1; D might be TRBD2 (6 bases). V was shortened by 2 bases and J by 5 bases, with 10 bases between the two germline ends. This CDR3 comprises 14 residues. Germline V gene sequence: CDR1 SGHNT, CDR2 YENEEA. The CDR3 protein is CASSLLGLHNEQFF. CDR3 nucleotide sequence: TGTGCCAGCAGCTTACTGGGACTTCACAATGAGCAGTTCTTC.

The CDR3 region is CASSLGLAGHEQYF. CDR3 nucleotide sequence: TGTGCCAGCAGCTTGGGACTAGCGGGCCATGAGCAGTACTTC. The chain uses TRBV13 and TRBJ2-7; 12 nucleotides line up with TRBD2. The CDR3 has 14 amino acids. Germline V lookup: CDR1 PRHDT, CDR2 FYEKMQ (reference sequence). V was pared by 3 bases and J by 7 bases, with 4 bases of the junction left unmatched.

The CDR3 coding sequence is TGTGCCAGCAGTTCCCCCTTCCCAGGGGGAGGCTACGAGCAGTACTTC. It yields the protein CASSSPFPGGGYEQYF. The chain is built from TRBV28 and TRBJ2-7; D is possibly TRBD1 (7 bases). Germline V lookup: CDR1 MDHEN, CDR2 SYDVKM. The CDR3 spans 16 residues. The V and J ends lost 4 bases and 3 bases respectively, with 19 bases between them.

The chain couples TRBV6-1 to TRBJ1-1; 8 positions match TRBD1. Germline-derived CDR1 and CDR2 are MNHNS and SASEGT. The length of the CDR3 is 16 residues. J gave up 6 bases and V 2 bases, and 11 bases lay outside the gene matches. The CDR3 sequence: CASSERDRSFGAEAFF. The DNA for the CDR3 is TGTGCCAGCAGTGAACGGGACAGGAGTTTTGGCGCTGAAGCTTTCTTT.

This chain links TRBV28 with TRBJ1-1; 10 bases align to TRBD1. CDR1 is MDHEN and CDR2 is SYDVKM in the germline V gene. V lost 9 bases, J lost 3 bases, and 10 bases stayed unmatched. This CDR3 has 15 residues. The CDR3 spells CASPGTGVWDTEAFF. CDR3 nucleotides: TGTGCCAGTCCTGGGACAGGGGTTTGGGACACTGAAGCTTTCTTT.

DNA of the CDR3: TGCGGCGCTGGACAGGCCTATGAAGCTTTCTTT. It translates to CGAGQAYEAFF. This sequence joins TRBV29-1 and TRBJ1-1, with 7 nucleotides matching TRBD1. The CDR3 consists of 11 residues. In germline, CDR1 is SQVTM, CDR2 ANQGSEA.

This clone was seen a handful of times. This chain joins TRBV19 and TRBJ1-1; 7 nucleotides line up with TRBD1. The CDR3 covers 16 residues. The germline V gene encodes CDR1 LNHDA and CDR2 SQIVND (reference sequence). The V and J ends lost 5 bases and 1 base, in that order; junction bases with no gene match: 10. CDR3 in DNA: TGTGCCAGTAGTGAGGATAGGACAGGCCGGAACACTGAAGCTTTCTTT. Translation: CASSEDRTGRNTEAFF.